These 8 T cell receptor beta chains were sequenced from one sample in a study of memory B cells and T cells in multiple sclerosis. Sequencing was performed with immunoSEQ multiplex PCR; in TCRdb, only in-frame clones are kept and a portion is missing. The data show about 12,000 clones, about 83% seen once. Antigens for these TCRs are unknown. Separate sequencing covered autoproliferating (CFSE-dim) and non-proliferating (CFSE-high) T cells from stimulus-free culture. Pooled replicate wells came from around 5x10^7 CFSE-labeled PBMCs cultured about seven days without stimulus. Sequences were obtained from PBMCs from blood kept in culture. The receptors come from a human donor with multiple sclerosis.

The chain joins TRBV4-2 to TRBJ2-1, with a tentative D call TRBD2 (6 bases). The CDR3 covers 16 residues. Germline CDR1 reads LGHNA; CDR2 reads YNFKEQ. With 4 bases removed from V and 4 bases from J, the gap between germline ends came to 17 bases. For the CDR3, the DNA is TGTGCCAGCAGCCTGCACCGGGAACTAGCATACAATGAGCAGTTCTTC. It yields the protein CASSLHRELAYNEQFF.

The J gene is TRBJ2-7, the V gene TRBV27, with TRBD2 matching over 7 bases. The J segment lost 3 bases and the V segment lost 10 bases, leaving 12 bases of the junction unmatched. CDR1 and CDR2 (germline): MNHEY, SMNVEV (reference sequence). CDR3 size: 14 residues. The CDR3 loop is CATAGAGVLYEQYF. DNA for the CDR3: TGTGCCACCGCCGGGGCGGGAGTGCTCTACGAGCAGTACTTC.

This chain links TRBV6-1 with TRBJ2-2, with TRBD2 matching over 10 bases. The CDR3 is 16 amino acids. Germline CDR1 is MNHNS and CDR2 is SASEGT. Losses at the gene ends were 4 bases for V and 1 base for J; bases not matched to a gene: 3. The CDR3 DNA is TGTGCCAGCAGTGCAACTAGCGGGGTGAACACCGGGGAGCTGTTTTTT. Translation: CASSATSGVNTGELFF.

This sequence joins TRBV4-1 and TRBJ2-3; perhaps D is TRBD1 or TRBD2 (5 bases each). CDR1 MGHRA and CDR2 YSYEKL come from the germline V gene. Trimming took 4 bases from V and 1 from J, leaving 15 bases between them. The CDR3 sequence is 16 residues long. The CDR3, as DNA: TGCGCCAGCAGCCCAGTCGAGGGGTTGGGCACAGATACGCAGTATTTT. Encoded protein: CASSPVEGLGTDTQYF.

J is TRBJ1-4 and V is TRBV7-9; 7 bases are shared with TRBD1. The CDR3 spans 16 residues. From germline, CDR1 is SEHNR and CDR2 FQNEAQ (reference sequence). The ends lost 5 bases at V and 8 bases at J; junction bases unmatched: 14. The CDR3 DNA reads as TGTGCCAGCAGCCTCACTATGACAGGGTTCGGGGAAAAACTGTTTTTT. It specifies CASSLTMTGFGEKLFF. The entire variable domain, with the rest obtained from reference TRBV7-9 and TRBJ1-4, is as follows: DTGVSQNPRHKITKRGQNVTFRCDPISEHNRLYWYRQTLGQGPEFLTYFQNEAQLEKSRLLSDRFSAERPKGSFSTLEIQRTEQGDSAMYLCASSLTMTGFGEKLFFGSGTQLSVL.

The genes are TRBV5-4 and TRBJ1-2, with D uncertain. CDR3 length: 13 residues. The V end lost 4 bases, the J end lost 8 bases, and 15 bases lay between the germline ends. Germline V gene lookup returns CDR1 SGHNT and CDR2 YYREEE (reference sequence). As DNA, the CDR3 is TGTGCCAGCAGCGTGGCAGGCCTTCGCGGCTACACCTTC. It yields the protein CASSVAGLRGYTF.

This chain connects TRBV6-6 to TRBJ1-2; tentative D call: TRBD1 (5 bases). The CDR3 totals 13 residues. Trimming cost V 5 bases and J 8 bases, with 15 bases left between them. The germline V gene has CDR1 MNHNY and CDR2 SVGAGI (reference sequence). CDR3 in DNA: TGTGCCAGCAGTGCATCAGGGTCCTACGGCTACACCTTC. Its translation: CASSASGSYGYTF.

The gene calls are TRBV18 and TRBJ2-3; D is uncertain. Trimming stripped 3 bases from V and 0 bases from J, with 7 bases between. CDR3 size: 14 residues. The germline V gene has CDR1 KGHSH and CDR2 LQKENI. The CDR3 nucleotides read TGTGCCAGCTCACCCCCCCCCAGCACAGATACGCAGTATTTT. Residues: CASSPPPSTDTQYF.